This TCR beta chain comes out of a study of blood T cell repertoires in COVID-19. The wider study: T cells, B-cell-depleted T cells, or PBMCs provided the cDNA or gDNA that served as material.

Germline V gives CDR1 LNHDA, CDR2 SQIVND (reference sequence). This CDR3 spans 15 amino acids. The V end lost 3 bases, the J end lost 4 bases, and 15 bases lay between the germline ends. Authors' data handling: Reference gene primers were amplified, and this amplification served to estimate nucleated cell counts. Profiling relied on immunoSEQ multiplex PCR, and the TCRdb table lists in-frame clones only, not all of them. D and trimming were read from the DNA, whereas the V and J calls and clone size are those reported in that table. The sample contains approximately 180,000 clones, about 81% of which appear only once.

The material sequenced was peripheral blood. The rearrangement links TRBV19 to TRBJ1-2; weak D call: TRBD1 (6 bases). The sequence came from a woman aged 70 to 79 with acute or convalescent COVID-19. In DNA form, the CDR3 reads TGTGCCAGTAGTATTAACAGGGACCCGACCTATGGCTACACCTTC. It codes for CASSINRDPTYGYTF.